This TCR beta chain came from a study of T-cell memory formation after mild COVID-19. Across the whole study: The TCR clusters were mostly specific to one donor. General observations from the study: Clones that contracted from day 15 to 85 had balanced CD4/CD8; later expanders were CD4+ biased.

TCRdb re-analysed the 5' RACE reads in MiXCR, keeping a single row per CDR3 protein. The sample lists 90,000 to 120,000 distinct CDR3 sequences; around 15% were seen once. For this clonotype: Its antigen is currently unknown.

The CDR3 is 16 amino acids. The V end was cut by 0 bases, the J end by 0 bases, with 11 bases between. Germline CDR1 ENHRY, CDR2 SYGVKD. The sequenced sample was PBMCs or a T cell subset sorted from them (not recorded which). The chain recombines TRBV10-3 with TRBJ2-5; no definite D call. The clonotype originates from a young man who had mild COVID-19 (a few samples of this study predate the infection). Cell type and time point are not known. This chain's CDR3 is CAISESLGSYQETQYF. The CDR3 DNA is TGTGCCATCAGTGAGTCGCTGGGGTCGTACCAAGAGACCCAGTACTTC.